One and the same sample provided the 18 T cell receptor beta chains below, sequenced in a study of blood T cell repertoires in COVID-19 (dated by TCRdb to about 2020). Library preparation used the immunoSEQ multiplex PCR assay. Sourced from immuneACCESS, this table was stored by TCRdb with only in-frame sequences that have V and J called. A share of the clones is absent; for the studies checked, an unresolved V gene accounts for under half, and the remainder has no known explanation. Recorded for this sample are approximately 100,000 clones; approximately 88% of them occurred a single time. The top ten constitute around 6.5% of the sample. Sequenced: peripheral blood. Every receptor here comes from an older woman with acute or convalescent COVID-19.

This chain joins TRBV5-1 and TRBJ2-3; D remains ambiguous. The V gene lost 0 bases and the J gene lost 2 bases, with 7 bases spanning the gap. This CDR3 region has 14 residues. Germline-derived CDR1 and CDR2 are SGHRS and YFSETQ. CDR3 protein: CASSLDSSTDTQYF. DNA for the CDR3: TGCGCCAGCAGCTTGGACAGTTCCACAGATACGCAGTATTTT.

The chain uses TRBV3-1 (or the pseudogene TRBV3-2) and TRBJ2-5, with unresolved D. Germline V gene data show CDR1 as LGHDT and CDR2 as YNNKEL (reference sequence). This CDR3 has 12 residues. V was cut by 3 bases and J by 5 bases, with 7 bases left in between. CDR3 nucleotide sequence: TGTGCCAGCAGCCATTCGGAGGAGACCCAGTACTTC. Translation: CASSHSEETQYF.

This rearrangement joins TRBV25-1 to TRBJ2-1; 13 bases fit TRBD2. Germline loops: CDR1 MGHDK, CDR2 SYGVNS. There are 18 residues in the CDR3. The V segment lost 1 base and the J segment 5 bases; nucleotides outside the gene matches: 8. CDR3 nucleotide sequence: TGTGCCAGCAGTGAATGGCGGACTAGCGGGAGATTCGACAATGAGCAGTTCTTC. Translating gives CASSEWRTSGRFDNEQFF.

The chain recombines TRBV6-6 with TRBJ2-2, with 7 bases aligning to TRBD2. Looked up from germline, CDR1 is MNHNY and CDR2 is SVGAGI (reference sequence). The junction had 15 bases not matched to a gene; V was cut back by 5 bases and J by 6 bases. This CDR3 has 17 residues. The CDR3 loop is CASSLRVAGVLPGELFF. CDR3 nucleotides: TGTGCCAGCAGTCTTCGCGTTGCGGGGGTCCTGCCCGGGGAGCTGTTTTTT.

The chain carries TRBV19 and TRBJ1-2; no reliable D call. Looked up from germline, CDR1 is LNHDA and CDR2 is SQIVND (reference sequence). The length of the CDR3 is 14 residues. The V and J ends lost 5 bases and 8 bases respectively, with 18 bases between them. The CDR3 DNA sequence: TGTGCCAGTAGTGGGATACCTGCGAGCGGAGGCTACACCTTC. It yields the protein CASSGIPASGGYTF.

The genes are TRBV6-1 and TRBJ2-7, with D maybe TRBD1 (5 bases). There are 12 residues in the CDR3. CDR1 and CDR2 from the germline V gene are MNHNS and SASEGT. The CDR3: CASSEGPTASHV. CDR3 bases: TGTGCCAGCAGTGAGGGGCCGACAGCGTCGCACGTC.

The DNA for the CDR3 is TGCGCCAGCAGCTCGCGTGGAAAGGGACAGGGTACTGAAGCTTTCTTT. As protein: CASSSRGKGQGTEAFF. The V call is TRBV5-1, the J call TRBJ1-1; 9 bases are shared with TRBD1. This CDR3 spans 16 amino acids. The germline V gene encodes CDR1 SGHRS and CDR2 YFSETQ. With 3 bases clipped from V and 5 bases from J, the junction kept 11 bases outside the gene matches.

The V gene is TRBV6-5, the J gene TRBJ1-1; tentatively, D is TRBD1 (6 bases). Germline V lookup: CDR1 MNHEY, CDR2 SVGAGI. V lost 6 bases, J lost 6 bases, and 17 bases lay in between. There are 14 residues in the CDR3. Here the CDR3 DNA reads TGTGCCAGCAGATTACAGGGCCGGAGACCTGAAGCTTTCTTT. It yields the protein CASRLQGRRPEAFF.

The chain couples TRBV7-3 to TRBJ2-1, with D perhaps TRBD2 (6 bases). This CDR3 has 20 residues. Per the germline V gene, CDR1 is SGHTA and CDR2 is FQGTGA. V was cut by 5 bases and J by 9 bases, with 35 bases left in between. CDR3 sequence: CASSPRGTSTIRISASEQFF. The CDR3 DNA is TGTGCCAGCAGCCCGCGCGGGACGTCAACTATACGAATATCAGCAAGTGAGCAGTTCTTC.

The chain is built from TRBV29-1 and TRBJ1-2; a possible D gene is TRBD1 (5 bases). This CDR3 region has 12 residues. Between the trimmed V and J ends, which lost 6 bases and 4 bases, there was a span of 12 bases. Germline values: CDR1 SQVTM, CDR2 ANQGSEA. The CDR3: CSVAQGSYGYTF. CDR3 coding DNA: TGCAGCGTCGCCCAGGGATCCTATGGCTACACCTTC.

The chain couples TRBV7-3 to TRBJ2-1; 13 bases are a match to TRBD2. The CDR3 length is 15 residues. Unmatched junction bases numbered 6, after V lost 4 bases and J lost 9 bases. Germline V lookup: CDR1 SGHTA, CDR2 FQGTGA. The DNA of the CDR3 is TGTGCCAGCAGCTCCCCGGGACTAGCGGGACGTGAGCAGTTCTTC. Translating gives CASSSPGLAGREQFF.

For the CDR3, the DNA is TGTGCCAGCGTCCGGGACAGGGTCGACGAGCAGTACTTC. Protein sequence: CASVRDRVDEQYF. The chain links TRBV7-8 to TRBJ2-7; 9 bases map to TRBD1. The J segment lost 5 bases and the V segment lost 8 bases, leaving 7 bases of the junction unmatched. The V gene's germline CDR1 is SGHVS and CDR2 FQNEAQ. The CDR3 length is 13 residues.

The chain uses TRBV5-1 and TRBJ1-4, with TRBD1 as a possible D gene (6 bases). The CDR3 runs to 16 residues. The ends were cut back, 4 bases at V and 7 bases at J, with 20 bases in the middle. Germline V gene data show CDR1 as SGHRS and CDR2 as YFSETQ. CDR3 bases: TGCGCCAGCAGCACCGGACAGTTCCGGGGTAGTGAAAAACTGTTTTTT. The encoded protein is CASSTGQFRGSEKLFF.

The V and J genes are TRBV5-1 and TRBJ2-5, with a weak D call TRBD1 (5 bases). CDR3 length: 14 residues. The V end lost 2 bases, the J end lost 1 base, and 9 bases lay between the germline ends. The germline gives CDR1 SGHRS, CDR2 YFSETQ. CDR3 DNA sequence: TGCGCCAGCAGCTTTTTAGGGGTCCAAGAGACCCAGTACTTC. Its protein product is CASSFLGVQETQYF.

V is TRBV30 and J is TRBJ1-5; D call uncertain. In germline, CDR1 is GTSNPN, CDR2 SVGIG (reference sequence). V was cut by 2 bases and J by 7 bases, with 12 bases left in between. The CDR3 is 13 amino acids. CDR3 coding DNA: TGTGCCTGGAGTAGCGGGGAAGGGCAGCCCCAGCATTTT. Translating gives CAWSSGEGQPQHF.

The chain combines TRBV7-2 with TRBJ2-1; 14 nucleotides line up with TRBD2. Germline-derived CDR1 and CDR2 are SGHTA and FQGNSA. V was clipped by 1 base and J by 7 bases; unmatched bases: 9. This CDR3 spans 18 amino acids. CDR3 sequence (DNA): TGTGCCAGCAGCTTAGTGAAGTCCGGGACTAGCGGGAGAAATGAGCAGTTCTTC. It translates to CASSLVKSGTSGRNEQFF.

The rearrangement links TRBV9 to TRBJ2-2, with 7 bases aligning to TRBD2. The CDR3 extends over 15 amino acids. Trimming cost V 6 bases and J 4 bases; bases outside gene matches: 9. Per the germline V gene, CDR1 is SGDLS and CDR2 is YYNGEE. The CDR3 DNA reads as TGTGCCAGCAATGGGGCGGGAGAGGCCACCGGGGAGCTGTTTTTT. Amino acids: CASNGAGEATGELFF.

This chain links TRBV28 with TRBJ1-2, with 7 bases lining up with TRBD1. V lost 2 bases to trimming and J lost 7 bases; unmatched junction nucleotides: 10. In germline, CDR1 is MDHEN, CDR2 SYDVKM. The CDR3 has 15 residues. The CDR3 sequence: CASSLRDSRQGGYTF. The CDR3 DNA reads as TGTGCCAGCAGTTTACGGGACAGCCGACAGGGTGGCTACACCTTC.